The clone carrying this T cell receptor (beta chain) was counted between two and nine times. The antigen is unknown. This sample is drawn from a study of response to subunit inactivated influenza vaccine. CDR1 DFQATT and CDR2 SNEGSKA come from the germline V gene (reference sequence). J gave up 3 bases and V 0 bases, and 3 bases lay outside the gene matches. This CDR3 is 15 amino acids long. TCRdb re-called the RT-PCR reads with MiXCR, one entry per CDR3 protein. The table includes around 600,000 distinct CDR3 sequences, roughly 12% detected once. Study findings and constraints: The authors suggested that few new T cells are recruited per seasonal influenza vaccination.

This same sample was also taken into another study, of T cells expressing NK-cell markers. Per that paper: UMIs were included in TCR beta cDNA generated by 5'RACE template switching. TCR beta repertoires came from sorted CD3+CD56+NKG2C+, CD3+CD56+NKG2C- and CD3+CD56-NKG2C+ T cells.

This TCR was sampled from a man in his fifties or sixties who received an inactivated influenza vaccine. The sample in question was PBMCs from blood, obtained on the day of vaccination. This chain links TRBV20-1 with TRBJ2-2, with 8 nucleotides matching TRBD2. The CDR3 region is CSAREGTRYTGELFF. CDR3 nucleotides: TGCAGTGCTAGAGAGGGGACTAGGTACACCGGGGAGCTGTTTTTT.